Below, 22 T cell receptor beta chains from the same sample are listed, as sequenced in a study of blood T cell repertoires in COVID-19. Assay used: immunoSEQ multiplex PCR; TCRdb lists only in-frame clones, some missing. Here the sample spans about 76,000 clones, about 80% being singletons. The specimen sequenced was peripheral blood. The source of these receptors is a human donor in a cohort sampled during active COVID-19.

The chain carries TRBV18 and TRBJ2-1; TRBD2 agrees at 7 bases. Per the germline V gene, CDR1 is KGHSH and CDR2 is LQKENI. There are 16 residues in the CDR3. V shed 3 bases, J shed 0 bases, and the junction held 5 bases outside the gene matches. The CDR3 coding sequence is TGTGCCAGCTCACCCCCAAGCGGGGCCTCCTACAATGAGCAGTTCTTC. Protein product: CASSPPSGASYNEQFF.

The J gene is TRBJ2-5, the V gene TRBV29-1; D is undetermined. The germline CDR1 and CDR2 sequences are SQVTM and ANQGSEA. The CDR3 length is 12 residues. Trimming took off 4 bases at V and 0 bases at J, with 6 bases between the two ends. The CDR3 coding sequence is TGCAGCGTTGCGGAGAACCAAGAGACCCAGTACTTC. Amino acid sequence: CSVAENQETQYF.

The chain combines TRBV9 with TRBJ1-2; 7 nucleotides agree with TRBD1. The CDR3 length is 12 residues. V dropped 6 bases and J dropped 7; count of bases not matched to a gene: 6. The V gene's germline CDR1 is SGDLS and CDR2 YYNGEE. Here the CDR3 DNA reads TGTGCCAGCAACCGGGACAGATTTGGCTACACCTTC. It specifies CASNRDRFGYTF. Full variable domain (rest looked up from reference TRBV9 and TRBJ1-2): DSGVTQTPKHLITATGQRVTLRCSPRSGDLSVYWYQQSLDQGLQFLIQYYNGEERAKGNILERFSAQQFPDLHSELNLSSLELGDSALYFCASNRDRFGYTFGSGTRLTVV.

This clone was seen more than once but under ten times. This chain connects TRBV5-1 to TRBJ1-5; 10 bases agree with TRBD1. The CDR3 length is 14 residues. The germline CDR1 and CDR2 sequences are SGHRS and YFSETQ. Unmatched junction bases numbered 4, after V lost 8 bases and J lost 2 bases. The CDR3 spells CARGDRGGNQPQHF. CDR3 nucleotide sequence: TGCGCCAGGGGGGACAGGGGTGGCAATCAGCCCCAGCATTTT.

This chain links TRBV7-2 with TRBJ1-2; no firm D call. Trimming removed 1 base at V and 3 bases at J, with 9 bases between. CDR1 is SGHTA and CDR2 is FQGNSA in the germline V gene. The CDR3 has 14 amino acids. In DNA form, the CDR3 reads TGTGCCAGCAGCTTAGAATTGTCCTACTATGGCTACACCTTC. Protein product: CASSLELSYYGYTF.

This rearrangement joins TRBV7-2 to TRBJ2-7, with 13 bases identical to TRBD2. Germline V gives CDR1 SGHTA, CDR2 FQGNSA. The CDR3 spans 15 residues. The junction had 6 bases not matched to a gene; V was cut back by 5 bases and J by 5 bases. The CDR3 region is CASSLGLAGANEQYF. The CDR3, as DNA: TGTGCCAGCAGCCTCGGACTAGCGGGAGCTAACGAGCAGTACTTC.

DNA of the CDR3: TGCGCCAGCAGCTTGGACAGGGATGGCTACACCTTC. It codes for CASSLDRDGYTF. The gene calls are TRBV5-1 and TRBJ1-2, with a possible D match to TRBD1 (6 bases). Trimming pared 0 bases from V and 6 bases from J, leaving 6 bases between. This CDR3 contains 12 residues. Germline assignment: CDR1 SGHRS and CDR2 YFSETQ.

This clone was recorded at least ten times. The chain carries TRBV11-2 and TRBJ1-1; D is perhaps TRBD1 (6 bases). In germline, CDR1 is SGHAT, CDR2 FQNNGV. This CDR3 is 14 amino acids long. V was trimmed by 7 bases and J by 4 bases, leaving 16 bases between them. The DNA for the CDR3 is TGTGCCAGCATCCCTTGGGGAGGGGGCACTGAAGCTTTCTTT. Its translation: CASIPWGGGTEAFF.

This clone was picked up one time. The chain uses TRBV5-6 and TRBJ2-6; D not certain. Trimming took 0 bases from V and 0 from J, leaving 7 bases between them. This CDR3 is 16 amino acids long. CDR1 and CDR2 (germline): SGHDT, YYEEEE. CDR3 nucleotides: TGTGCCAGCAGCTTGGCAGATAACTCTGGGGCCAACGTCCTGACTTTC. Its protein is CASSLADNSGANVLTF.

The J gene is TRBJ1-2, the V gene TRBV21-1; TRBD1 was called by the table and not checked on the DNA. TRBV21-1 is designated a pseudogene. The CDR3 totals 16 residues. The CDR3 protein is CASSNQDRGINYGYTF. DNA for the CDR3: TGTGCCAGCAGCAACCAGGACAGGGGGATTAACTATGGCTACACCTTC.

This clone was recorded a few times. The V and J genes are TRBV5-1 and TRBJ1-2; D gene uncertain. In germline, CDR1 is SGHRS, CDR2 YFSETQ. Trimming shortened V by 2 bases and J by 8 bases, and 10 bases separated the two germline ends. The CDR3 sequence is 12 residues long. The CDR3 sequence is CASSFPGGGYTF. DNA of the CDR3: TGCGCCAGCAGCTTTCCGGGTGGCGGCTACACCTTC. The whole variable domain, remainder taken from reference TRBV5-1 and TRBJ1-2, is KAGVTQTPRYLIKTRGQQVTLSCSPISGHRSVSWYQQTPGQGLQFLFEYFSETQRNKGNFPGRFSGRQFSNSRSEMNVSTLELGDSALYLCASSFPGGGYTFGSGTRLTVV.

This clone was counted many times. For the CDR3, the DNA is TGTGCCAGCAGCCAAGGAGGGGGCGACTATGGCTACACCTTC. This codes for CASSQGGGDYGYTF. V and J are TRBV4-2 and TRBJ1-2; 7 bases are a match to TRBD1. This CDR3 has 14 residues. Germline V gene data show CDR1 as LGHNA and CDR2 as YNFKEQ. The ends lost 1 base at V and 3 bases at J; junction bases unmatched: 2.

V usage is TRBV7-9 and J usage is TRBJ2-2; 10 nucleotides line up with TRBD2. CDR3 length equals 16 residues. V lost 3 bases to trimming and J lost 4 bases; unmatched junction nucleotides: 5. Per germline, CDR1 SEHNR and CDR2 FQNEAQ (reference sequence). CDR3 sequence (DNA): TGTGCCAGCAGCTTCTCCCGGACTAGCGGCACCGGGGAGCTGTTTTTT. It encodes CASSFSRTSGTGELFF.

The genes are TRBV13 and TRBJ1-4; 10 bases are shared with TRBD1. From germline, CDR1 is PRHDT and CDR2 FYEKMQ (reference sequence). The CDR3 covers 16 residues. Trimming cost V 4 bases and J 4 bases; bases outside gene matches: 6. The CDR3 region has the DNA TGTGCCAGCAGCTACCCTCGGACAGGGGGTAATGAAAAACTGTTTTTT. This sequence encodes CASSYPRTGGNEKLFF.

The chain joins TRBV5-6 to TRBJ1-1; D gene unclear. V lost 2 bases to trimming and J lost 10 bases, with 18 bases between them. The V gene's germline CDR1 is SGHDT and CDR2 YYEEEE. The CDR3 has 14 residues. The CDR3 DNA follows: TGTGCCAGCAGCTTAAGTAGCAAACCGAGTGGAGCTTTCTTT. Encoded protein: CASSLSSKPSGAFF.

The chain employs TRBV29-1 and TRBJ2-5; a weak D match, TRBD2 (6 bases). V lost 8 bases and J 5 bases, leaving 21 bases between the germline ends. The CDR3 extends over 14 amino acids. Looked up from germline, CDR1 is SQVTM and CDR2 is ANQGSEA. The CDR3 reads CSIAGATGVETQYF. The CDR3 region has the DNA TGCAGCATCGCTGGGGCAACGGGGGTCGAGACCCAGTACTTC.

The chain has TRBV6-4 and TRBJ2-3; the D is unclear. Trimming pared 5 bases from V and 2 bases from J, leaving 8 bases between. Germline CDR1 MRHNA, CDR2 SNTAGT. This CDR3 spans 13 amino acids. The CDR3 coding sequence is TGTGCCAGCAGTAAGGAGTACACAGATACGCAGTATTTT. Translated, it gives CASSKEYTDTQYF.

This chain links TRBV27 with TRBJ2-3; TRBD2 agrees at 13 bases. The CDR3 is 15 residues long. After removal of 6 bases from V and 2 bases from J, the junction contained 2 bases not matched to a gene. CDR1 MNHEY and CDR2 SMNVEV come from the germline V gene (reference sequence). In nucleotides, the CDR3 is TGTGCCAGCAGACTAGCGGGAGGGACCACAGATACGCAGTATTTT. Its protein product is CASRLAGGTTDTQYF.

This clone was seen only once. V is TRBV7-6 and J is TRBJ1-5, with TRBD1 as a possible D gene (6 bases). The germline CDR1 and CDR2 sequences are SGHVS and FNYEAQ. The length of the CDR3 is 15 residues. Trimming took off 1 base at V and 6 bases at J, with 13 bases between the two ends. Here the CDR3 reads CASSLEGGDGQPQHF. Here the CDR3 DNA reads TGTGCCAGCAGCTTAGAAGGGGGAGACGGTCAGCCCCAGCATTTT. The full variable domain, with the rest looked up from reference TRBV7-6 and TRBJ1-5, is GAGVSQSPRYKVTKRGQDVALRCDPISGHVSLYWYRQALGQGPEFLTYFNYEAQQDKSGLPNDRFSAERPEGSISTLTIQRTEQRDSAMYRCASSLEGGDGQPQHFGDGTRLSIL.

This clone was counted between two and nine times. CDR3 sequence: CASRPGQGNTGELFF. The CDR3 nucleotides read TGTGCCAGCAGGCCGGGACAGGGGAACACCGGGGAGCTGTTTTTT. The rearrangement joins TRBV6-4 to TRBJ2-2, with TRBD1 matching 9 bases. V shed 6 bases, J shed 1 base, and the junction held 3 bases outside the gene matches. CDR3 length: 15 residues. Germline values: CDR1 MRHNA, CDR2 SNTAGT.

The chain joins TRBV3-1 (or the pseudogene TRBV3-2) to TRBJ2-1; no clear D. The CDR3 length is 12 residues. V shed 7 bases and J shed 3 bases, with 7 bases lying between them. The V gene's germline CDR1 is LGHDT and CDR2 YNNKEL (reference sequence). CDR3 sequence: CASTSRYNEQFF. The CDR3 bases are TGTGCCAGCACCTCCCGCTACAATGAGCAGTTCTTC.

V usage is TRBV10-3 and J usage is TRBJ2-5; 11 bases are a match to TRBD1. Germline CDR1 reads ENHRY; CDR2 reads SYGVKD. Trimming removed 6 bases from V and 4 bases from J; junction bases left unmatched: 4. The CDR3 is 14 residues long. CDR3 in DNA: TGTGCCATCAGGGGGGACAGGGGGACAGAGACCCAGTACTTC. As protein: CAIRGDRGTETQYF.